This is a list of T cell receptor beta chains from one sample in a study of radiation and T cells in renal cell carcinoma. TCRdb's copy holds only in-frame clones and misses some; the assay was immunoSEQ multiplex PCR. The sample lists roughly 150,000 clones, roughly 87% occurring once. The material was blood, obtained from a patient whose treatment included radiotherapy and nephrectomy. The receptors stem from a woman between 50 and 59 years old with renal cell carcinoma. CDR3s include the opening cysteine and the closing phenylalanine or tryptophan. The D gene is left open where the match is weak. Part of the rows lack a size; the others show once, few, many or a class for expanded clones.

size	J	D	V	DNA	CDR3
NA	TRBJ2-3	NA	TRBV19	TGTGCCAGCGCCCTGGGCGGGGAGACAGATACGCAGTATTTT	CASALGGETDTQYF
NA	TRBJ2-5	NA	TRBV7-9	TGTGCCAGCAGCCCCCTACTACAGATACAAGAGACCCAGTACTTC	CASSPLLQIQETQYF
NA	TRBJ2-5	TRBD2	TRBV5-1	TGCGCCAGCAGCTCCACCGGGACTAGCGGGGGGGCCGGTGAGACCCAGTACTTC	CASSSTGTSGGAGETQYF
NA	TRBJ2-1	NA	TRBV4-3	TGCGCCAGCAGCCAAGATGGGCGGGGACGTTGGAATGAGCAGTTCTTC	CASSQDGRGRWNEQFF
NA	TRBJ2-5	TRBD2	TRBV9	TGTGCCAGCAGCGTGTTGGGACTAGCATCCGAGACCCAGTACTTC	CASSVLGLASETQYF
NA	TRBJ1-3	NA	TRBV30	TGTGCCTGGAGTGTTTCAGGGGCTGGAAACACCATATATTTT	CAWSVSGAGNTIYF
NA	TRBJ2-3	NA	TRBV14	TGTGCCAGCAGCCCCGGATGGACTACGCAGTATTTT	CASSPGWTTQYF
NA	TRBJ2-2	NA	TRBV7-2	TGTGCCAGCATCCCGGGACCAAACACCGGGGAGCTGTTTTTT	CASIPGPNTGELFF
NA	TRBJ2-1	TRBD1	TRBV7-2	TGTGCCAGCAGCTTAGTCTCACAGGGGTCTTCCTACAATGAGCAGTTCTTC	CASSLVSQGSSYNEQFF
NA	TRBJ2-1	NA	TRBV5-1	TGCGCCAGCAGCTTGATAACAGCCTACAATGAGCAGTTCTTC	CASSLITAYNEQFF
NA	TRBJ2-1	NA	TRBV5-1	TGCGCCAGCAGCTTGGCTATAGCGCCCAATGAGCAGTTCTTC	CASSLAIAPNEQFF
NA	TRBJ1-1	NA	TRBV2	TGTGCCAGCAGTGAAGCTGGTTCGGCTTTCTTT	CASSEAGSAFF
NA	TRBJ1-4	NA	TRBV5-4	TGTGCCAGCAGCTTCCAGGGAGAGGAAAAACTGTTTTTT	CASSFQGEEKLFF
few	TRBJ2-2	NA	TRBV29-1	TGCAGCGTTCTGGGCCTCTTGGGGACCGGAGAGCTGTTTTTT	CSVLGLLGTGELFF
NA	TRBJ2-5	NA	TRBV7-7	TGTGCTAGCAGCTTACTACAGGGAGGTCCGGAGACCCAGTACTTC	CASSLLQGGPETQYF
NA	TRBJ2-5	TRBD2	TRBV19	TGTGCCTCGCGGGGGGCCAGTTTGGCCCAGTACTTC	CASRGASLAQYF
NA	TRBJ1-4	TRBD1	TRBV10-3	TGTGCCATCAGTGAGTCGACAGGGTATAATGAAAAACTGTTTTTT	CAISESTGYNEKLFF
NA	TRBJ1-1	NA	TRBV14	TGTGCCAGCAGCCAAGATCTGAGGTATGCAGGCGCTTTCTTT	CASSQDLRYAGAFF
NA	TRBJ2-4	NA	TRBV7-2	TGTGCCAGCAGCCGGGACCCCGCAGTAGTAAAAAACATTCAGTACTTC	CASSRDPAVVKNIQYF
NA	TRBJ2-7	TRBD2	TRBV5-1	TGCGCCAGCAGCATCACTAGCGGGGGCCTTTCCTACGAGCAGTACTTC	CASSITSGGLSYEQYF
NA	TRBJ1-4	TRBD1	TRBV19	TGTGCCAGTAGTAGGTTGACAGGGGGACACGAAAAACTGTTTTTT	CASSRLTGGHEKLFF
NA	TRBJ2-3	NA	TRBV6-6	TGTGCCAGCAGTTGGATCACAGATACGCAGTATTTT	CASSWITDTQYF
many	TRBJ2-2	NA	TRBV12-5	TGTGCTAGTGGGGTTTTCAACACCGGGGAGCTGTTTTTT	CASGVFNTGELFF
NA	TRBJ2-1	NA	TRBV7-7	TGTGCTAGCAGCTCGACTGGGACGCAAGGAAGCAGTGAGCAGTTCTTC	CASSSTGTQGSSEQFF
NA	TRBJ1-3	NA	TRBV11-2	TGTGCCAGCAGCTTTACAGGGAAAGGAAACACCATATATTTT	CASSFTGKGNTIYF
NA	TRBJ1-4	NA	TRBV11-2	TGTGCCAGCAGCTCAGCGCGCAGGAGAGGTGAAAAACTGTTTTTT	CASSSARRRGEKLFF
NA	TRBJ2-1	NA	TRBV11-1	TGTGCCAGCAGCTTAACCCCTCCAGCGGCCGCCTACAATGAGCAGTTCTTC	CASSLTPPAAAYNEQFF
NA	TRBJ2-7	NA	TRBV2	TGTGCCAGCAGTGAAAAGGGAATAGACTACGAGCAGTACTTC	CASSEKGIDYEQYF
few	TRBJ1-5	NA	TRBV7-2	TGTGCCAGCAGCTTAGTGGGGGTTGGCCAGCCCCAGCATTTT	CASSLVGVGQPQHF
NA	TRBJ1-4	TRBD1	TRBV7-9	TGTGCCAGCAGCCCGTGGACAGGGGGTGGTGAAAAACTGTTTTTT	CASSPWTGGGEKLFF
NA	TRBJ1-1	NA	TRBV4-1	TGCGCCAGCAGCGCCCGGGACGTATCTATGAACACTGAAGCTTTCTTT	CASSARDVSMNTEAFF
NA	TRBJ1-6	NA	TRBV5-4	TGTGCCAGCAGCAAAGCGGCCGGCCCGACTCGAGAAAGGGCCCTCCACTTT	CASSKAAGPTRERALHF
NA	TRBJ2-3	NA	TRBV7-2	TGTGCCAGCAGCCTCCAGGATACGCAGTATTTT	CASSLQDTQYF
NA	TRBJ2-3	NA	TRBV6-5	TGTGCCAGCAGTTACTCGATGGCCCAAGGTACGCAGTATTTT	CASSYSMAQGTQYF
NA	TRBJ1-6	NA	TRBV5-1	TGCGCCAGCAGCTTGGCCGTTGGACAGCAAAATTCACCCCTCCACTTT	CASSLAVGQQNSPLHF
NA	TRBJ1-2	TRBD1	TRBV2	TGTGCCAGCAGTCCGGGACAGGGGCTTTTGAACTATGGCTACACCTTC	CASSPGQGLLNYGYTF
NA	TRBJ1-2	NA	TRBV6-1	TGTGCCAGCAGTGACCGGGCTAGGGCCTCGAGATATGGCTACACCTTC	CASSDRARASRYGYTF
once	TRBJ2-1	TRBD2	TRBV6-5	TGTGCCAGCAGTTACGTTACGGGGGGGCTGGGTGAGCAGTTCTTC	CASSYVTGGLGEQFF
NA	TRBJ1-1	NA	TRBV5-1	TGCGCCAGCAGCGAAATAAACACTGAAGCTTTCTTT	CASSEINTEAFF
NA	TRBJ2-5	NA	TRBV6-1	TGTGCCAGCAGTGACTTCGGTCGGGGGGCCGGGGAGACCCAGTACTTC	CASSDFGRGAGETQYF
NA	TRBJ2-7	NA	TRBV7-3	TGTGCCAGCAGGTCCGGGAACGAGCAGTACTTC	CASRSGNEQYF
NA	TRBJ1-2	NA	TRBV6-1	TGTGCCAGCAGTGAACCCGGCAGGGTAGGAATCGGCGACGGCTACACCTTC	CASSEPGRVGIGDGYTF
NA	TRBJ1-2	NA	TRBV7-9	TGTGCCAGCAGCCTCTCGGAAGGGGGCTACACCTTC	CASSLSEGGYTF
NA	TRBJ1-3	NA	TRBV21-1	TGTGCCAGCAGGGACAGGGGCTCGCTCTCTGGAAACACCATATATTTT	CASRDRGSLSGNTIYF
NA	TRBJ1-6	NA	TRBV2	TGTGCCAGCAGTGGGCCCGTCCCTCGCAGGGGCAGAAATTCACCCCTCCACTTT	CASSGPVPRRGRNSPLHF
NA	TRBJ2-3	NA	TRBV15	TGTGCCACCAGCAGAGATGGAGGGGTGGATACGCAGTATTTT	CATSRDGGVDTQYF
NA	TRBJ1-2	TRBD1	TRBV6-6	TGTGCCAGCAGTTACGACAGGGGGGTTTTTGCATATGGCTACACCTTC	CASSYDRGVFAYGYTF
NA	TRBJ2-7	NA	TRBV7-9	TGTGCCAGCAGCCCCGGGGGAGACAGGGACTACGAGCAGTACTTC	CASSPGGDRDYEQYF
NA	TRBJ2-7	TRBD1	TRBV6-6	TGTGCCAGCAACCCAGGACAGGGGCTCTACGAGCAGTACTTC	CASNPGQGLYEQYF